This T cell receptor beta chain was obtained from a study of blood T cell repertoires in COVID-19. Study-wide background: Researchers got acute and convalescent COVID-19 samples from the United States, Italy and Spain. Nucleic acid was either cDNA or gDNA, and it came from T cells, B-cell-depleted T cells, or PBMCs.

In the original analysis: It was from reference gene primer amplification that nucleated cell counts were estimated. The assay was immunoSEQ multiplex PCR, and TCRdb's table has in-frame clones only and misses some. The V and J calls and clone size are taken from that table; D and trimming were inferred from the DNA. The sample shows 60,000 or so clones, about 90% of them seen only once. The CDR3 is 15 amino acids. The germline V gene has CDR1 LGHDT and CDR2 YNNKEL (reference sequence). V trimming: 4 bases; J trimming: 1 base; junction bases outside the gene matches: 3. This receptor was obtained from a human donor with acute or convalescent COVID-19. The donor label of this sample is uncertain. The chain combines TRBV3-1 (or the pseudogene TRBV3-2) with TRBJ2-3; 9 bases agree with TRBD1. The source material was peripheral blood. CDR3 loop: CASSPRTGGTDTQYF. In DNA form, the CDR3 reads TGTGCCAGCAGCCCCAGGACAGGGGGCACAGATACGCAGTATTTT.